The following is a T cell receptor beta chain sequence with its context. Authors' methods: Quantification of nucleated cells was approximated via reference gene primer amplification. Repertoires were generated with immunoSEQ multiplex PCR, while TCRdb's copy carries only in-frame clones and drops some. Clonal size and the V and J genes are those of that table, whereas D and trimming came from the DNA. Of 250,000 or so clones listed, over 70% are singletons. This entry belongs to a study of blood T cell repertoires in COVID-19. Study-wide background: COVID-19 samples, acute and convalescent, were from the United States, Italy and Spain. T cells, B-cell-depleted T cells, or PBMCs supplied cDNA or gDNA.

Trimming shortened V by 6 bases and J by 7 bases, and 9 bases separated the two germline ends. CDR3 length equals 10 residues. Germline CDR1 DFQATT, CDR2 SNEGSKA (reference sequence). The sequencing sample was made of peripheral blood. The rearrangement joins TRBV20-1 to TRBJ2-5; D perhaps matches TRBD1 (6 bases). The receptor was isolated from a middle-aged woman who had recovered from COVID-19. Written as DNA, the CDR3 is TGCAGTGCCAGCAGGGGGACCCAGTACTTC. It encodes CSASRGTQYF.